A single sample is the source of the 27 T cell receptor beta chains below, sequenced in a study of post-analysis software for immune sequencing data. Study-level findings and limits: Roughly five TRBV segments were more frequent in patients than controls; TRBV5-6, TRBV5-1 and TRBV20-1 belonged to this group.

No antigens are known for them. Unique-molecular-identifier-tagged TCR beta cDNA libraries were used. One entry per CDR3 protein, called by TCRdb with MiXCR from the PCR reads. The table has approximately 400,000 distinct CDR3 sequences, less than 35% seen once. Material: blood. These receptor sequences come from a girl aged 5-17 years with multiple sclerosis.

Comment on this clonotype: One junction end disagrees with the germline gene, perhaps due to a read error. The genes are TRBV27 and TRBJ2-5; D ambiguous. The CDR3 is 15 residues long. Looked up from germline, CDR1 is MNHEY and CDR2 is SMNVEV (reference sequence). The chain's CDR3 is CASSLSPQSPETQYF. The DNA for the CDR3 is TGTGCTAGCAGTTTATCTCCGCAATCCCCGGAGACCCAGTACTTC.

This clonotype has more than one count but fewer than ten. This chain connects TRBV20-1 to TRBJ2-5; 7 positions match TRBD1. The CDR3 has 14 residues. Germline lookup yields CDR1 DFQATT and CDR2 SNEGSKA (reference sequence). V lost 4 bases, J lost 2 bases, and 7 bases stayed unmatched. CDR3 nucleotides: TGCAGTGCTACTCGGACAGGTCAACAAGAGACCCAGTACTTC. This sequence encodes CSATRTGQQETQYF.

This clonotype was detected a few times. The V call is TRBV12-3 or TRBV12-4, the J call TRBJ2-3; weak D call: TRBD2 (6 bases). V lost 5 bases and J lost 4, with 16 bases in between. This CDR3 is 15 amino acids long. In DNA, the CDR3 is TGTGCCAGCAGTACGCGCCTACTAGCATCAGATACGCAGTATTTT. Translated: CASSTRLLASDTQYF.

This clonotype has at least ten counts. The chain couples TRBV20-1 to TRBJ2-4; 7 bases are shared with TRBD2. The CDR3 extends over 15 amino acids. Looked up from germline, CDR1 is DFQATT and CDR2 is SNEGSKA (reference sequence). J gave up 1 base and V 3 bases, and 6 bases lay outside the gene matches. For the CDR3, the DNA is TGCAGTGCTAGCCCCGGGGAGGGGGCCAAAAACATTCAGTACTTC. As protein: CSASPGEGAKNIQYF.

This clonotype was detected only a few times. J is TRBJ1-1 and V is TRBV5-1; possibly TRBD1 for D (6 bases). The CDR3 length is 16 residues. Trimming took 3 bases from V and 1 from J, leaving 16 bases between them. Per germline, CDR1 SGHRS and CDR2 YFSETQ. The chain's CDR3 is CASSSGADSQNTEAFF. The CDR3 nucleotides are TGCGCCAGCAGCTCTGGGGCGGACAGCCAGAACACTGAAGCTTTCTTT.

The CDR3 spells CASSRFKGSSGANVLTF. The CDR3 DNA follows: TGTGCCAGCAGCCGGTTTAAAGGGAGCTCTGGGGCCAACGTCCTGACTTTC. The chain has TRBV3-1 and TRBJ2-6; D is possibly TRBD2 (5 bases). With 4 bases removed from V and 0 bases from J, the gap between germline ends came to 13 bases. The CDR3 runs to 17 residues. Germline V gene data show CDR1 as LGHDT and CDR2 as YNNKEL (reference sequence).

This clonotype was counted a few times. V gene TRBV7-2 combines with J gene TRBJ2-1; 7 bases map to TRBD2. The ends lost 4 bases at V and 9 bases at J; junction bases unmatched: 6. In germline, CDR1 is SGHTA, CDR2 FQGNSA. This CDR3 spans 13 amino acids. The CDR3 spells CASSSASGGEQFF. DNA of the CDR3: TGTGCCAGCAGCTCCGCTAGCGGAGGTGAGCAGTTCTTC.

The chain carries TRBV12-3 or TRBV12-4 and TRBJ2-1; 9 bases are shared with TRBD2. The ends lost 3 bases at V and 10 bases at J; junction bases unmatched: 7. The CDR3 has 14 amino acids. DNA of the CDR3: TGTGCCAGCAGTTTTGCGGGGGGGCCACGAGAGCAGTTCTTC. Translating it yields CASSFAGGPREQFF.

This clonotype has only a few counts. The chain links TRBV20-1 to TRBJ2-3; D is undetermined. The CDR3 is 13 amino acids. In germline, CDR1 is DFQATT, CDR2 SNEGSKA (reference sequence). Trimming cost V 3 bases and J 6 bases, with 13 bases left between them. CDR3 DNA: TGCAGTGCTAGTGACGACACAACGGATACGCAGTATTTT. Encoded protein: CSASDDTTDTQYF.

This clonotype was seen a few times. The junction shows a germline mismatch at one end, possibly a read error. V and J are TRBV12-5 and TRBJ1-1; weak D call: TRBD1 (5 bases). The germline CDR1 and CDR2 sequences are LGHNT and FRNRAP. This CDR3 spans 13 amino acids. The CDR3 region is CASGQGLNAEAFF. The CDR3 coding sequence is TGTGCTAGTGGGCAGGGCCTGAACGCTGAAGCTTTCTTT.

This sequence joins TRBV25-1 and TRBJ1-1, with D maybe TRBD1 (6 bases). Germline loops: CDR1 MGHDK, CDR2 SYGVNS. This CDR3 spans 14 amino acids. V was trimmed by 9 bases and J by 1 base, leaving 15 bases between them. The CDR3 loop reads CASGDIRGNTEAFF. In nucleotides, the CDR3 is TGTGCCAGTGGAGACATCAGGGGGAACACTGAAGCTTTCTTT.

This clonotype was seen a few times. V and J are TRBV6-5 and TRBJ1-6, with 9 bases aligning to TRBD1. CDR1 and CDR2 from the germline V gene are MNHEY and SVGAGI. This CDR3 contains 16 residues. J lost 10 bases, V lost 0 bases, and 7 bases had no gene match. The DNA for the CDR3 is TGTGCCAGCAGTTACTCCCGGACAGGGGCTGTATCACCCCTCCACTTT. Its protein product is CASSYSRTGAVSPLHF.

This clonotype was found a few times. V is TRBV15 and J is TRBJ2-1; 9 bases fit TRBD1. CDR3 length equals 17 residues. Germline V gives CDR1 LNHNV, CDR2 YYDKDF (reference sequence). V gave up 5 bases and J gave up 2 bases; unmatched junction bases: 10. CDR3 in amino acids: CATSGQGLRSPYNEQFF. In DNA form, the CDR3 reads TGTGCCACCAGCGGACAGGGGTTAAGGAGTCCCTACAATGAGCAGTTCTTC.

A few counts support this clonotype. The chain carries TRBV28 and TRBJ1-2; maybe TRBD1 (6 bases). Trimming removed 2 bases at V and 5 bases at J, with 21 bases between. Looked up from germline, CDR1 is MDHEN and CDR2 is SYDVKM. The CDR3 has 17 amino acids. CDR3 in DNA: TGTGCCAGCAGTTTAGAATTCCAGGGGAGGCCTTTATATGGCTACACCTTC. This codes for CASSLEFQGRPLYGYTF.

Only a few counts were recorded for this clonotype. The chain uses TRBV4-2 and TRBJ2-3; 7 bases map to TRBD2. With V trimmed by 0 bases and J by 1 base, 7 bases remained unmatched. Germline V gene sequence: CDR1 LGHNA, CDR2 YNFKEQ. This CDR3 has 17 residues. The CDR3: CASSQDPSAGGTDTQYF. The CDR3 bases are TGTGCCAGCAGCCAAGATCCGTCGGCGGGGGGCACAGATACGCAGTATTTT.

This sequence joins TRBV5-1 and TRBJ2-1; D call uncertain. Germline assignment: CDR1 SGHRS and CDR2 YFSETQ. CDR3 length: 12 residues. V dropped 5 bases and J dropped 6 bases, with 9 bases sitting between them. The DNA for the CDR3 is TGCGCCAGCAGGTTTCTAAGCAATGAGCAGTTCTTC. It specifies CASRFLSNEQFF.

This chain links TRBV19 with TRBJ2-1; 14 positions match TRBD2. V lost 3 bases, J lost 0 bases, and 4 bases stayed unmatched. CDR3 size: 18 residues. Germline V gene data show CDR1 as LNHDA and CDR2 as SQIVND (reference sequence). This chain's CDR3 is CASSIGTSGGYSYNEQFF. The CDR3 bases are TGTGCCAGTAGTATCGGGACTAGCGGGGGTTACTCCTACAATGAGCAGTTCTTC.

This clonotype was counted a few times. The chain couples TRBV11-2 to TRBJ1-5, with D unresolved. V was pared by 0 bases and J by 7 bases, with 7 bases between. CDR3 length equals 13 residues. CDR1 SGHAT and CDR2 FQNNGV come from the germline V gene. CDR3 in amino acids: CASSLEGSQPQHF. CDR3 DNA: TGTGCCAGCAGCTTAGAGGGATCCCAGCCCCAGCATTTT.

There are a few counts of this clonotype. V usage is TRBV11-2 and J usage is TRBJ2-4; D assignment may be TRBD1 or TRBD2 (6 bases each). V lost 8 bases and J lost 8, with 19 bases in between. Germline loops: CDR1 SGHAT, CDR2 FQNNGV. This CDR3 contains 14 residues. CDR3 sequence (DNA): TGTGCCAGCGTGGATATTTCTAGGGGGGACATTCAGTACTTC. This sequence encodes CASVDISRGDIQYF.

The rearrangement joins TRBV12-3 or TRBV12-4 to TRBJ1-2; D may be TRBD1 (5 bases). V shed 10 bases and J shed 6 bases, with 9 bases lying between them. The CDR3 spans 10 residues. The CDR3 DNA is TGTGCCAACAGGCGAGATGGCTACACCTTC. Translation: CANRRDGYTF.

This chain joins TRBV10-3 and TRBJ2-5; the D gene is possibly TRBD2 (7 bases). CDR1 is ENHRY, CDR2 SYGVKD, per germline. The CDR3 consists of 15 residues. The V end was cut by 3 bases, the J end by 2 bases, with 13 bases between. CDR3 region: CAISEGGGLQETQYF. The CDR3 nucleotides read TGTGCCATCAGTGAAGGGGGGGGTTTGCAAGAGACCCAGTACTTC.

V is TRBV20-1 and J is TRBJ2-3; D is uncertain. Germline V gives CDR1 DFQATT, CDR2 SNEGSKA (reference sequence). Trimming stripped 6 bases from V and 0 bases from J, with 13 bases between. The CDR3 spans 14 residues. CDR3 amino acids: CSAPRLGSTDTQYF. DNA for the CDR3: TGCAGTGCCCCGCGGTTGGGGAGCACAGATACGCAGTATTTT.

This sequence joins TRBV5-1 and TRBJ2-1; D unresolved. The germline V and J ends were trimmed by 2 bases and 5 bases, with 8 bases remaining between them. CDR3 length: 13 residues. Germline CDR1 is SGHRS and CDR2 is YFSETQ. This CDR3 is CASSFGYNNEQFF. Written as DNA, the CDR3 is TGCGCCAGCAGCTTCGGCTACAACAATGAGCAGTTCTTC.

V and J are TRBV29-1 and TRBJ2-7; 11 bases agree with TRBD1. CDR1 is SQVTM, CDR2 ANQGSEA, per germline. V trimming: 6 bases; J trimming: 4 bases; junction bases outside the gene matches: 5. CDR3 length equals 13 residues. CDR3 in amino acids: CSVGQGAGYEQYF. The DNA of the CDR3 is TGCAGCGTAGGACAGGGGGCCGGGTACGAGCAGTACTTC.

This clonotype was detected ten times or more. V is TRBV20-1 and J is TRBJ2-7; the D gene is possibly TRBD1 (6 bases). V gave up 5 bases and J gave up 6 bases, with 20 bases separating them. The germline V gene encodes CDR1 DFQATT and CDR2 SNEGSKA (reference sequence). The CDR3 sequence is 14 residues long. The CDR3 loop reads CSAPKPQGRGEQYF. CDR3 coding DNA: TGCAGTGCTCCTAAACCACAGGGACGTGGCGAGCAGTACTTC.

The chain carries TRBV20-1 and TRBJ1-1; D perhaps matches TRBD1 (5 bases). The CDR3 totals 15 residues. CDR1 is DFQATT and CDR2 is SNEGSKA in the germline V gene (reference sequence). V was cut by 4 bases and J by 5 bases, with 20 bases left in between. Written as DNA, the CDR3 is TGCAGTGCTACTGATCGTACGGCAGGGAATACTGAAGCTTTCTTT. It codes for CSATDRTAGNTEAFF.

V usage is TRBV12-3 or TRBV12-4 and J usage is TRBJ1-2, with D unclear. The CDR3 spans 13 residues. The ends were cut back, 3 bases at V and 4 bases at J, with 9 bases in the middle. The CDR3 reads CASSFRISYGYTF. The CDR3 DNA reads TGTGCCAGCAGTTTCCGGATCAGCTATGGCTACACCTTC.